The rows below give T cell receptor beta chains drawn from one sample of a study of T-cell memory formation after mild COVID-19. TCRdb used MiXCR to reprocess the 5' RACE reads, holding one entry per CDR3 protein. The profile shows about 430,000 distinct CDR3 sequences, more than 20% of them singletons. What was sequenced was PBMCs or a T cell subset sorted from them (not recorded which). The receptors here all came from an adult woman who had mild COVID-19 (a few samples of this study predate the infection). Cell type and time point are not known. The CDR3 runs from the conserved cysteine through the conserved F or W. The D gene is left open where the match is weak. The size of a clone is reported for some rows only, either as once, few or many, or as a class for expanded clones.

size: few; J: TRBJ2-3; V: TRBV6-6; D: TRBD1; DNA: TGTGCCAGCAGTTCTTACGGGAACAGGGGGCCCGGCACAGATACGCAGTATTTT; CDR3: CASSSYGNRGPGTDTQYF
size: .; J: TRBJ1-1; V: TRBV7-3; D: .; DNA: TGTGCCAGCAGCCCTTACTTGACCACTGAAGCTTTCTTT; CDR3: CASSPYLTTEAFF
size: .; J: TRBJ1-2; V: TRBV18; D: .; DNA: TGTGCCAGCTCACGACAGGCGGAGAACTATGGCTACACCTTC; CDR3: CASSRQAENYGYTF
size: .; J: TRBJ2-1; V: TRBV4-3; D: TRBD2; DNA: TGCGCCAGCAGTCCTAGGGCGGGAGTCTCTGAGCAGTTCTTC; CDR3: CASSPRAGVSEQFF
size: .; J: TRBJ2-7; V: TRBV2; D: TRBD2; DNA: TGTGCCAGCAGTGAAAACGGGAGGTCCTACGAGCAGTACTTC; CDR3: CASSENGRSYEQYF
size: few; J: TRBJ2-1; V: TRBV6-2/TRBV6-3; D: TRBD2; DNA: TGTGCCAGCAGATTTGGACTAGCGGGAGATTACAATGAGCAGTTCTTC; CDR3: CASRFGLAGDYNEQFF
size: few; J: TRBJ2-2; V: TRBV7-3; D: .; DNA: TGTGCCAGCAGCCCCGGGCACGGGGAGCTGTTTTTT; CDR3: CASSPGHGELFF
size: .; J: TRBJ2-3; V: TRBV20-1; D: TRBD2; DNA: TGCAGTGCTCCAAGCCAGGCGGGAGCCACAGATACGCAGTATTTT; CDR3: CSAPSQAGATDTQYF
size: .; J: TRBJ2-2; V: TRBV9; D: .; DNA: TGTGCCAGCAGCGTAGAAGGCAGGTTCGACACCGGGGAGCTGTTTTTT; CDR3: CASSVEGRFDTGELFF
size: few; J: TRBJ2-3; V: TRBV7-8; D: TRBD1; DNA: TGTGCCAGCACCGAAACAGGGGGCGAAGATACGCAGTATTTT; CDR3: CASTETGGEDTQYF
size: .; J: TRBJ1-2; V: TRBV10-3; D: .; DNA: TGTGCCATCAGCCCCGACGGGACCCGGTATCACACCTTC; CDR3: CAISPDGTRYHTF
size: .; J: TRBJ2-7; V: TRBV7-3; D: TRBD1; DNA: TGTGCCAGCAGCTCGTCACCCGGGACAGGGACCTACGAGCAGTACTTC; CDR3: CASSSSPGTGTYEQYF
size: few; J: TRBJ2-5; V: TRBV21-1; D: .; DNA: TGTGCCAGCAGCAAAACCCCAGGGACAAGACAAAAAGAGACCCAGTACTTC; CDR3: CASSKTPGTRQKETQYF